This passage covers 19 T cell receptor beta chains from one sample sequenced in a study of OX40 agonist ivuxolimab in advanced cancers. Profiling relied on immunoSEQ multiplex PCR, and the TCRdb table lists in-frame clones only, not all of them. Counted here are about 79,000 clones, approximately 94% occurring once; the ten biggest clones make up over 8.5%. Sequencing was performed on CD4+ or CD8+ T cells sorted from blood, taken in a trial of the OX40 agonist ivuxolimab. The receptors originated from an adult with an advanced solid tumor such as melanoma, head and neck, liver or kidney cancer.

The chain couples TRBV25-1 to TRBJ2-7; no definite D call. Germline V gene data show CDR1 as MGHDK and CDR2 as SYGVNS. CDR3 size: 14 residues. V was cut by 3 bases and J by 5 bases, with 14 bases left in between. CDR3 sequence: CASSEQFGVDEQYF. The CDR3 region has the DNA TGTGCCAGCAGTGAGCAGTTTGGGGTCGACGAGCAGTACTTC.

The CDR3 reads CATSGPHNEKLFF. The DNA for the CDR3 is TGTGCCACCTCGGGACCCCATAATGAAAAACTGTTTTTT. This rearrangement joins TRBV7-9 to TRBJ1-4; D may be TRBD1 (5 bases). V was cut by 10 bases and J by 4 bases, with 13 bases left in between. Germline lookup yields CDR1 SEHNR and CDR2 FQNEAQ (reference sequence). This CDR3 is 13 amino acids long.

The rearrangement links TRBV9 to TRBJ2-7; the D gene is possibly TRBD1 (6 bases). V gave up 2 bases and J gave up 3 bases, with 15 bases separating them. The CDR3 totals 15 residues. Germline V lookup: CDR1 SGDLS, CDR2 YYNGEE. The CDR3, as DNA: TGTGCCAGCAGCGTGGGGGCAACGGGGCTCTACGAGCAGTACTTC. This encodes CASSVGATGLYEQYF.

The rearrangement joins TRBV28 to TRBJ1-4; D not resolved. Germline CDR1 and CDR2: MDHEN and SYDVKM. The CDR3 is 14 residues long. Trimming shortened V by 9 bases and J by 0 bases, and 11 bases separated the two germline ends. CDR3 nucleotide sequence: TGTGCCAGTCAGCCTGTGCCAACTAATGAAAAACTGTTTTTT. Its protein is CASQPVPTNEKLFF.

The V gene is TRBV27, the J gene TRBJ2-1, with D perhaps given as TRBD1 or TRBD2 (5 bases each). This CDR3 contains 12 residues. Trimming pared 6 bases from V and 9 bases from J, leaving 12 bases between. The germline CDR1 and CDR2 sequences are MNHEY and SMNVEV (reference sequence). DNA of the CDR3: TGTGCCAGCAGAAGAACGGGGCGTGAGCAGTTCTTC. Translation gives CASRRTGREQFF.

The CDR3 sequence: CASSTMRGPNYGYTF. The CDR3, as DNA: TGTGCCAGCAGCACCATGAGGGGACCTAACTATGGCTACACCTTC. This chain joins TRBV7-9 and TRBJ1-2, with D possibly being TRBD1 (5 bases). V lost 5 bases and J lost 0, with 13 bases in between. CDR1 SEHNR and CDR2 FQNEAQ come from the germline V gene (reference sequence). This CDR3 is built from 15 residues.

This chain links TRBV9 with TRBJ1-1; no reliable D call. V was trimmed by 0 bases and J by 1 base, leaving 4 bases between them. The CDR3 loop spans 13 amino acids. From germline, CDR1 is SGDLS and CDR2 YYNGEE. CDR3 protein: CASSVEGNTEAFF. The CDR3 DNA reads as TGTGCCAGCAGCGTAGAGGGGAACACTGAAGCTTTCTTT.

This chain links TRBV27 with TRBJ2-3; 16 bases line up with TRBD2. This CDR3 is built from 16 residues. Germline V CDR1 and CDR2: MNHEY, SMNVEV (reference sequence). Germline trimming cut 5 bases from V and 6 bases from J; bases unmatched to any gene: 5. The CDR3 loop is CASSPGTSGGADTQYF. In DNA, the CDR3 is TGTGCCAGCAGTCCCGGGACTAGCGGGGGGGCTGATACGCAGTATTTT.

The chain couples TRBV19 to TRBJ1-1; TRBD1 matches 8 bases. Germline V gives CDR1 LNHDA, CDR2 SQIVND (reference sequence). The ends lost 10 bases at V and 4 bases at J; junction bases unmatched: 5. The length of the CDR3 is 12 residues. CDR3 coding DNA: TGTGCCACCAGACAGGGGATCACTGAAGCTTTCTTT. The encoded protein is CATRQGITEAFF. Full variable domain (outside the CDR3, taken from reference TRBV19 and TRBJ1-1): DGGITQSPKYLFRKEGQNVTLSCEQNLNHDAMYWYRQDPGQGLRLIYYSQIVNDFQKGDIAEGYSVSREKKESFPLTVTSAQKNPTAFYLCATRQGITEAFFGQGTRLTVV.

The chain links TRBV2 to TRBJ2-3; possible D gene TRBD1, 6 bases. Germline V gives CDR1 SNHLY, CDR2 FYNNEI. The CDR3 consists of 15 residues. The V end was cut by 7 bases, the J end by 0 bases, with 14 bases between. For the CDR3, the DNA is TGTGCCAGCAAACCGACAGGTTCTAGCACAGATACGCAGTATTTT. Translating it yields CASKPTGSSTDTQYF. Variable domain in full (rest from reference TRBV2 and TRBJ2-3): EPEVTQTPSHQVTQMGQEVILRCVPISNHLYFYWYRQILGQKVEFLVSFYNNEISEKSEIFDDQFSVERPDGSNFTLKIRSTKLEDSAMYFCASKPTGSSTDTQYFGPGTRLTVL.

This chain joins TRBV7-2 and TRBJ2-1, with 7 bases identical to TRBD2. CDR3 size: 15 residues. Germline V lookup: CDR1 SGHTA, CDR2 FQGNSA. The J segment lost 6 bases and the V segment lost 2 bases, leaving 7 bases of the junction unmatched. CDR3 DNA sequence: TGTGCCAGCAGCTTAAGGAGCGGGATCGTCAATGAGCAGTTCTTC. This sequence encodes CASSLRSGIVNEQFF.

This chain uses TRBV5-6 with TRBJ2-3, with unresolved D. V lost 4 bases to trimming and J lost 3 bases, with 9 bases between them. The germline V gene encodes CDR1 SGHDT and CDR2 YYEEEE. This CDR3 contains 13 residues. In nucleotides, the CDR3 is TGTGCCAGCAGCGCCCCCCCGACAGATACGCAGTATTTT. It is translated as CASSAPPTDTQYF.

This clone occurred once. The J gene is TRBJ2-7, the V gene TRBV7-9; D is uncertain. The CDR3 has 13 residues. Germline V gene lookup returns CDR1 SEHNR and CDR2 FQNEAQ (reference sequence). Trimming removed 5 bases at V and 0 bases at J, with 8 bases between. The CDR3 is CASSQSNSYEQYF. In nucleotides, the CDR3 is TGTGCCAGCAGCCAGAGTAACTCCTACGAGCAGTACTTC.

The rearrangement links TRBV7-9 to TRBJ2-1; D may match TRBD1 or TRBD2 (5 bases each). V lost 6 bases to trimming and J lost 5 bases, with 17 bases between them. This CDR3 region has 15 residues. Germline V CDR1 and CDR2: SEHNR, FQNEAQ (reference sequence). This CDR3 reads CASRSSWDRNNEQFF. The CDR3 region has the DNA TGTGCCAGCAGATCAAGCTGGGACCGCAACAATGAGCAGTTCTTC. Together with reference TRBV7-9 and TRBJ2-1, the CDR3 gives the full variable domain: DTGVSQNPRHKITKRGQNVTFRCDPISEHNRLYWYRQTLGQGPEFLTYFQNEAQLEKSRLLSDRFSAERPKGSFSTLEIQRTEQGDSAMYLCASRSSWDRNNEQFFGPGTRLTVL.

J is TRBJ1-3 and V is TRBV5-1, with D maybe TRBD1 (5 bases). CDR1 SGHRS and CDR2 YFSETQ come from the germline V gene. Trimming took 0 bases from V and 9 from J, leaving 19 bases between them. The length of the CDR3 is 16 residues. The CDR3 coding sequence is TGCGCCAGCAGCTTGGTGTCCCCGAACGGGGGGGGCACCATATATTTT. Translating it yields CASSLVSPNGGGTIYF. The whole variable domain, filled in from reference TRBV5-1 and TRBJ1-3, reads KAGVTQTPRYLIKTRGQQVTLSCSPISGHRSVSWYQQTPGQGLQFLFEYFSETQRNKGNFPGRFSGRQFSNSRSEMNVSTLELGDSALYLCASSLVSPNGGGTIYFGEGSWLTVV.

The chain links TRBV19 to TRBJ2-1, with D unresolved. V shed 5 bases and J shed 9 bases, with 8 bases lying between them. The CDR3 is made up of 11 amino acids. The germline CDR1 and CDR2 sequences are LNHDA and SQIVND (reference sequence). CDR3 in DNA: TGTGCCAGTAGTTTCGAGGTTGAGCAGTTCTTC. It is translated as CASSFEVEQFF.

This chain connects TRBV19 to TRBJ2-2; D is ambiguous. Trimming stripped 7 bases from V and 6 bases from J, with 3 bases between. This CDR3 is 10 amino acids long. CDR1 is LNHDA and CDR2 is SQIVND in the germline V gene (reference sequence). The CDR3 protein is CASKAGELFF. CDR3 sequence (DNA): TGTGCCAGTAAGGCCGGGGAGCTGTTTTTT.

This rearrangement joins TRBV28 to TRBJ1-1; D uncertain. V was shortened by 3 bases and J by 1 base, with 6 bases between the two germline ends. This CDR3 contains 13 residues. CDR1 MDHEN and CDR2 SYDVKM come from the germline V gene. The CDR3 region is CASSFVGNTEAFF. Here the CDR3 DNA reads TGTGCCAGCAGTTTTGTGGGGAACACTGAAGCTTTCTTT.

The chain joins TRBV9 to TRBJ2-3; D is undetermined. The V and J ends lost 0 bases and 4 bases respectively, with 9 bases between them. Germline V gives CDR1 SGDLS, CDR2 YYNGEE. This CDR3 spans 14 amino acids. The CDR3, as DNA: TGTGCCAGCAGCGTAGAATCGGTAGCAGATACGCAGTATTTT. This translates into CASSVESVADTQYF.